The 13 T cell receptor beta chains below come from one sample, sequenced in a study of shared clonotypes between healthy human individuals. Assay: immunoSEQ multiplex PCR; the TCRdb copy retains only in-frame clones and omits some. The sample contains roughly 2.4 million clones, 90% to 97% of which appear only once. The specimen sequenced was naive CD4+ T cells sorted from blood. The sample's subset: CD45RA+ positively selected. The source of these receptors is a man aged 18 to 29 in good health.

The chain links TRBV28 to TRBJ1-5; the D is unclear. The germline gives CDR1 MDHEN, CDR2 SYDVKM. This CDR3 is built from 14 residues. Trimming took off 6 bases at V and 1 base at J, with 10 bases between the two ends. This chain's CDR3 is CASSPRRSNQPQHF. DNA for the CDR3: TGTGCCAGCAGCCCACGGAGAAGCAATCAGCCCCAGCATTTT.

This chain connects TRBV29-1 to TRBJ2-7; possibly TRBD1 or TRBD2 for D (5 bases each). The CDR3 extends over 14 amino acids. From germline, CDR1 is SQVTM and CDR2 ANQGSEA. Trimming removed 6 bases from V and 6 bases from J, with 21 bases in between. The CDR3 loop reads CSVRRAGTPPEQYF. The CDR3 DNA sequence: TGCAGCGTCCGACGGGCAGGGACGCCTCCCGAGCAGTACTTC.

V gene TRBV6-1 combines with J gene TRBJ1-4; weak D call: TRBD1 (5 bases). CDR3 size: 17 residues. The V and J ends lost 2 bases and 11 bases respectively, with 24 bases between them. The germline gives CDR1 MNHNS, CDR2 SASEGT. The CDR3 loop reads CASSEIQGAGWFGKLFF. CDR3 in DNA: TGTGCCAGCAGTGAAATTCAAGGGGCTGGGTGGTTCGGGAAACTGTTTTTT.

The V gene is TRBV5-1, the J gene TRBJ2-1; TRBD2 matches at 9 bases. Germline CDR1 reads SGHRS; CDR2 reads YFSETQ. The junction had 5 bases not matched to a gene; V was cut back by 4 bases and J by 6 bases. This CDR3 is built from 14 residues. The CDR3 DNA follows: TGCGCCAGCAGCGCCCAGCGGGGGGCCAATGAGCAGTTCTTC. Amino acids: CASSAQRGANEQFF.

V is TRBV6-1 and J is TRBJ1-3; no firm D call. The CDR3 consists of 15 residues. The germline V gene encodes CDR1 MNHNS and CDR2 SASEGT. V lost 3 bases to trimming and J lost 4 bases, with 13 bases between them. This CDR3 is CASSDRTAGGNTIYF. The CDR3 coding sequence is TGTGCCAGCAGTGACAGGACGGCAGGAGGAAACACCATATATTTT.

The gene calls are TRBV6-6 and TRBJ1-2; TRBD1 aligns across 10 bases. Looked up from germline, CDR1 is MNHNY and CDR2 is SVGAGI (reference sequence). The V gene end was trimmed by 6 bases and the J gene end by 2 bases; junction bases not matched to a gene: 9. This CDR3 has 16 residues. For the CDR3, the DNA is TGTGCCAGCAGGGGGACAGGGGCGGTTAAGAACTATGGCTACACCTTC. Translation: CASRGTGAVKNYGYTF.

The chain combines TRBV7-2 with TRBJ2-5; no clear D. Germline V gene sequence: CDR1 SGHTA, CDR2 FQGNSA. V lost 2 bases and J 1 base, leaving 8 bases between the germline ends. The CDR3 covers 14 residues. The CDR3 DNA sequence: TGTGCCAGCAGCTTAATACTTCTCCAAGAGACCCAGTACTTC. Its translation: CASSLILLQETQYF.

This clone was counted a single time. The chain employs TRBV5-1 and TRBJ2-7, with a weak D call TRBD1 (8 bases). V was trimmed by 5 bases and J by 6 bases, leaving 18 bases between them. The CDR3 has 14 residues. Germline V gene sequence: CDR1 SGHRS, CDR2 YFSETQ. The CDR3: CASSPTGGVREQYF. In DNA, the CDR3 is TGCGCCAGCAGTCCTACAGGGGGGGTCCGCGAGCAGTACTTC.

Only a few counts were recorded for this clone. The chain recombines TRBV5-6 with TRBJ2-5, with D tentatively TRBD1 or TRBD2 (6 bases each). Trimming took 3 bases from V and 5 from J, leaving 11 bases between them. The CDR3 loop spans 13 amino acids. CDR1 is SGHDT, CDR2 YYEEEE, per germline. The CDR3 sequence is CASSWGLAETQYF. The CDR3 nucleotides are TGTGCCAGCAGCTGGGGGCTAGCGGAGACCCAGTACTTC.

This clone was recorded only once. The chain has TRBV29-1 and TRBJ2-1; 8 bases fit TRBD1. V lost 7 bases and J lost 4; bases outside the gene matches: 6. This CDR3 is 13 amino acids long. CDR1 is SQVTM, CDR2 ANQGSEA, per germline. The CDR3 sequence is CSAGTGSYNEQFF. For the CDR3, the DNA is TGCAGCGCCGGGACAGGTAGTTACAATGAGCAGTTCTTC.

The J gene is TRBJ2-1, the V gene TRBV27; 12 nucleotides line up with TRBD2. The junction had 8 bases not matched to a gene; V was cut back by 0 bases and J by 2 bases. CDR3 length equals 19 residues. CDR1 and CDR2 from the germline V gene are MNHEY and SMNVEV (reference sequence). The DNA of the CDR3 is TGTGCCAGCAGTTTATCGACTAGACTAGCGGGAGTGACCTACAATGAGCAGTTCTTC. It yields the protein CASSLSTRLAGVTYNEQFF.

This chain connects TRBV30 to TRBJ1-1; D unresolved. CDR1 and CDR2 from the germline V gene are GTSNPN and SVGIG (reference sequence). The CDR3 covers 12 residues. V was trimmed by 3 bases and J by 0 bases, leaving 5 bases between them. This chain's CDR3 is CAWRQMNTEAFF. The CDR3 DNA follows: TGTGCCTGGAGGCAGATGAACACTGAAGCTTTCTTT. Using reference TRBV30 and TRBJ1-1 for the parts outside the CDR3, the full variable domain is SQTIHQWPATLVQPVGSPLSLECTVEGTSNPNLYWYRQAAGRGLQLLFYSVGIGQISSEVPQNLSASRPQDRQFILSSKKLLLSDSGFYLCAWRQMNTEAFFGQGTRLTVV.

The chain combines TRBV5-1 with TRBJ2-1; D unresolved. The V and J ends lost 4 bases and 0 bases respectively, with 17 bases between them. This CDR3 is 17 amino acids long. Germline V gene lookup returns CDR1 SGHRS and CDR2 YFSETQ. The CDR3 here is CASSKLTTADSYNEQFF. The DNA for the CDR3 is TGCGCCAGCAGCAAACTAACTACAGCTGACTCCTACAATGAGCAGTTCTTC. The variable domain in full, completed from reference TRBV5-1 and TRBJ2-1, reads KAGVTQTPRYLIKTRGQQVTLSCSPISGHRSVSWYQQTPGQGLQFLFEYFSETQRNKGNFPGRFSGRQFSNSRSEMNVSTLELGDSALYLCASSKLTTADSYNEQFFGPGTRLTVL.